This T cell receptor beta chain was identified in a study of CD8 T cells in Susac syndrome. Study context: Treatment status at blood draw for the Susac syndrome patients was therapy-naive, corticosteroids, or intravenous immunoglobulin alone. General study results and limits: Susac-specific public clones found in total CD8+ repertoires numbered sixteen, and those in CD8+ TEMRA repertoires numbered 4 to 6.

On this clonotype: What it recognizes is unknown.

With random hexamers, 0.5 to 1 ug RNA was reverse transcribed. The amplification used immunoSEQ multiplex PCR on TCR beta CDR3; it spanned 54 Vbeta and 13 Jbeta. Each CDR3 protein gets one entry after TCRdb re-called the immunoSEQ multiplex PCR reads with MiXCR. This table holds about 81,000 distinct CDR3 sequences, approximately 93% found once. The sample comprised CD8+ T cells from PBMCs. This sequence was found in a human donor with Susac syndrome.

CDR3 bases: TGCAGCGTTGAAGAAAGGGGGCGGTACACCGGGGAGCTGTTTTTT. This encodes CSVEERGRYTGELFF. The chain has TRBV29-1 and TRBJ2-2, with 7 bases identical to TRBD1. CDR1 SQVTM and CDR2 ANQGSEA come from the germline V gene. The V segment lost 0 bases and the J segment 3 bases; nucleotides outside the gene matches: 4. This CDR3 is 15 amino acids long.